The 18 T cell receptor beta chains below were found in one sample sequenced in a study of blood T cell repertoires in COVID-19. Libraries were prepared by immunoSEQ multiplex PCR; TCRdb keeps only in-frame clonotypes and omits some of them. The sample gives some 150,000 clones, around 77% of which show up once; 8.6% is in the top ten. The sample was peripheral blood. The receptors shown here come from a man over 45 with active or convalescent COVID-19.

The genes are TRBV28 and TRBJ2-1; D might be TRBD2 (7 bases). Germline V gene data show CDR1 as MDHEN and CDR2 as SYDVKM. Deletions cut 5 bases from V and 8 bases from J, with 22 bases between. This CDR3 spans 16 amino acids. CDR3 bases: TGTGCCAGCAGTCCATCGGGGGCGGGAGTTACGGATGAGCAGTTCTTC. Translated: CASSPSGAGVTDEQFF.

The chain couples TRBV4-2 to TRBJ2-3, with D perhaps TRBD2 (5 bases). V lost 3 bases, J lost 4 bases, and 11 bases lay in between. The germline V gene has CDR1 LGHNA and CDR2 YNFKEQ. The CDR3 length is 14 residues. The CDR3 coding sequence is TGTGCCAGCAGCCATTCGGACTTGGCAGATACGCAGTATTTT. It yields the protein CASSHSDLADTQYF.

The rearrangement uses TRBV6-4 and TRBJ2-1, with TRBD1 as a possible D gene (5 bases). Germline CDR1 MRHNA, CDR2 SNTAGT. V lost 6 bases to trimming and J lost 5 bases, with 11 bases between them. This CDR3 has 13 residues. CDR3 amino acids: CASSLDRHNEQFF. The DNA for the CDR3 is TGTGCCAGCAGCCTCGACAGACACAATGAGCAGTTCTTC.

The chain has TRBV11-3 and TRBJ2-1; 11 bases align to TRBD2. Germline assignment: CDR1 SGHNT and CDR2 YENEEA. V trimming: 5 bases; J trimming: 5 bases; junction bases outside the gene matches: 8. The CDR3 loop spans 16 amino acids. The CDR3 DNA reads TGTGCCAGCAGCACCCAAGGACTAGCGGGTAACAATGAGCAGTTCTTC. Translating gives CASSTQGLAGNNEQFF.

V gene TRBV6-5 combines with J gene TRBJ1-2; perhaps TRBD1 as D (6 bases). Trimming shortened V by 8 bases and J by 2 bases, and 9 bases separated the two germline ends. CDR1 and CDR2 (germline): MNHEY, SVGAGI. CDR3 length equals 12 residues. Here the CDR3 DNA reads TGTGCCAGCGTGGACAGAAACTATGGCTACACCTTC. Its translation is CASVDRNYGYTF.

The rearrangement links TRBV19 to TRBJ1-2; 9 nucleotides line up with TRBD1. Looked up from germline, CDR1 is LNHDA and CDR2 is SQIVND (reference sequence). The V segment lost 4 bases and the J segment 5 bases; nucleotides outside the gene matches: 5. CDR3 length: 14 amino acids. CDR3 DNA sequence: TGTGCCAGTAGTACCTCCGGGACAGGGTATGGCTACACCTTC. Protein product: CASSTSGTGYGYTF.

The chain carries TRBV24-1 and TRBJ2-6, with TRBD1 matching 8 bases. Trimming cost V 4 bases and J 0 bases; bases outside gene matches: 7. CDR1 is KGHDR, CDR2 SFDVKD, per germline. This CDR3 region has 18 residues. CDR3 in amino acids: CATSEPPGQVSGANVLTF. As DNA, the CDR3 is TGTGCCACCAGTGAGCCACCGGGACAGGTCTCTGGGGCCAACGTCCTGACTTTC.

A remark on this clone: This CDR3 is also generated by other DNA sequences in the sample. CDR3 bases: TGCGCCAGCAGCTTGGCCGGGACTAGCGGTGAGACCCAGTACTTC. It codes for CASSLAGTSGETQYF. The chain links TRBV5-1 to TRBJ2-5, with 11 bases matching TRBD2. V trimming: 0 bases; J trimming: 5 bases; junction bases outside the gene matches: 3. The germline V gene has CDR1 SGHRS and CDR2 YFSETQ. The CDR3 loop spans 15 amino acids.

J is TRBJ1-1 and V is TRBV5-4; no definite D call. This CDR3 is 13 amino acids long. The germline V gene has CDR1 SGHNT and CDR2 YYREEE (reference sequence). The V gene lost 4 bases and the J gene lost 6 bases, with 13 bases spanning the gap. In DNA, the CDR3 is TGTGCCAGCAGCCCGTATGAGCTACCTGAAGCTTTCTTT. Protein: CASSPYELPEAFF.

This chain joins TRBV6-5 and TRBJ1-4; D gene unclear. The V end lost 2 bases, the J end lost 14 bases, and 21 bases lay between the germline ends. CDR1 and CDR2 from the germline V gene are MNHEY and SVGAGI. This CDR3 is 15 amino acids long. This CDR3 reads CASSYNLRGSLYLFF. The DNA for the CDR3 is TGTGCCAGCAGTTACAATTTACGGGGTAGTTTGTACCTGTTTTTT.

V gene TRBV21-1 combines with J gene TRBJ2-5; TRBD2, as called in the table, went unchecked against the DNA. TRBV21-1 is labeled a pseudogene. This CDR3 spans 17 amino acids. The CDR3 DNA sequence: TGTGCCAGCAGCAAAGTGGGACTAGCGGTTACCCAAGAGACCCAGTACTTC. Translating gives CASSKVGLAVTQETQYF.

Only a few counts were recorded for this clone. The CDR3 DNA reads as TGTGCCAGCAGTAAGGACAGGGGGTCCGGGGAGCTGTTTTTT. It is translated as CASSKDRGSGELFF. The chain recombines TRBV6-4 with TRBJ2-2; 10 bases are shared with TRBD1. From germline, CDR1 is MRHNA and CDR2 SNTAGT. J gave up 6 bases and V 5 bases, and 3 bases lay outside the gene matches. The CDR3 has 14 residues.

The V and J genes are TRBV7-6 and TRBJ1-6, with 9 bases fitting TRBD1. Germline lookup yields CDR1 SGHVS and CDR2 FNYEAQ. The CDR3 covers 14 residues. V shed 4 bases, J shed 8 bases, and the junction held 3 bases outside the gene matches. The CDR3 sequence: CASSYRDRDSPLHF. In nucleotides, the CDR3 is TGTGCCAGCAGCTACCGGGACAGGGATTCACCCCTCCACTTT. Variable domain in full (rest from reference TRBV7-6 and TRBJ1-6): GAGVSQSPRYKVTKRGQDVALRCDPISGHVSLYWYRQALGQGPEFLTYFNYEAQQDKSGLPNDRFSAERPEGSISTLTIQRTEQRDSAMYRCASSYRDRDSPLHFGNGTRLTVT.

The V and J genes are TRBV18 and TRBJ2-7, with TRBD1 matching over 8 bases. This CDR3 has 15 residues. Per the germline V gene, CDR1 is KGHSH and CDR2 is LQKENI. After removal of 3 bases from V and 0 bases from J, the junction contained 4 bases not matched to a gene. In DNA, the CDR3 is TGTGCCAGCTCACCCTCGGGACAGGCCTCCTACGAGCAGTACTTC. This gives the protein CASSPSGQASYEQYF. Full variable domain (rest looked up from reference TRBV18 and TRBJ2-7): NAGVMQNPRHLVRRRGQEARLRCSPMKGHSHVYWYRQLPEEGLKFMVYLQKENIIDESGMPKERFSAEFPKEGPSILRIQQVVRGDSAAYFCASSPSGQASYEQYFGPGTRLTVT.

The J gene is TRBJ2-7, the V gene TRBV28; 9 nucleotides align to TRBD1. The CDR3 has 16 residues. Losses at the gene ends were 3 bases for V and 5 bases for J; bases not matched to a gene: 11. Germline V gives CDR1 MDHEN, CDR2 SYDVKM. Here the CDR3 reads CASSFRSGTGNHEQYF. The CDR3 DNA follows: TGTGCCAGCAGTTTTCGGTCCGGGACAGGGAACCACGAGCAGTACTTC. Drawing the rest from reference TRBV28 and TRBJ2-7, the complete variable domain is DVKVTQSSRYLVKRTGEKVFLECVQDMDHENMFWYRQDPGLGLRLIYFSYDVKMKEKGDIPEGYSVSREKKERFSLILESASTNQTSMYLCASSFRSGTGNHEQYFGPGTRLTVT.

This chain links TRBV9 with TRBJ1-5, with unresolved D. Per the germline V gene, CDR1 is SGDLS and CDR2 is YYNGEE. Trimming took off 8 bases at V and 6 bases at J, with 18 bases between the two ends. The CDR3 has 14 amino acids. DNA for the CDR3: TGTGCCAGGGCGGGGTTGGTTAGAGGTCAGCCCCAGCATTTT. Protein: CARAGLVRGQPQHF. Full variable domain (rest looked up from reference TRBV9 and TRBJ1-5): DSGVTQTPKHLITATGQRVTLRCSPRSGDLSVYWYQQSLDQGLQFLIQYYNGEERAKGNILERFSAQQFPDLHSELNLSSLELGDSALYFCARAGLVRGQPQHFGDGTRLSIL.

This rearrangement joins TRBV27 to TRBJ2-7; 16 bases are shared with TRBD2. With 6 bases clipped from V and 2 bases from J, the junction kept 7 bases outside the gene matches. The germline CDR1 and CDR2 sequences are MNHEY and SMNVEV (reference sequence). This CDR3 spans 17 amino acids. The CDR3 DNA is TGTGCCAGCAGGGGACTAGCGGGAGGGCCAGTCCCCTACGAGCAGTACTTC. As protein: CASRGLAGGPVPYEQYF.

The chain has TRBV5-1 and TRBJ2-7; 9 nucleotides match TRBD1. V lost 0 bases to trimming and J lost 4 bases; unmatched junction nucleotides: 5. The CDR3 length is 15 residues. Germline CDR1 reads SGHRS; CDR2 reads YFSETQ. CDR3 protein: CASSLETGGTYEQYF. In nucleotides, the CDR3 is TGCGCCAGCAGCTTGGAGACAGGGGGTACATACGAGCAGTACTTC.